This T cell receptor beta chain was captured in a study of cytomegalovirus exposure and HLA in healthy donors. Notes on the study in general: Cytomegalovirus status was reportedly diagnosed by the classifier with high sensitivity and specificity. When a later analysis compared HLA-associated TCR beta chains with equally common others, the HLA-associated chains turned out to be more clonally expanded and to have lower generation probabilities. Sequencing likely caused a cluster of highly shared sequence variants.

This CDR3 region has 16 residues. V was pared by 3 bases and J by 0 bases, with 15 bases between. CDR1 and CDR2 (germline): SQVTM, ANQGSEA. PCR used 60 Vbeta primers and 13 Jbeta primers. As handled by the study authors: A later analysis counted approximately 88 million unique TCR beta chains, around 12 million shared. Profiled with immunoSEQ multiplex PCR; TCRdb holds only in-frame clones, not every one. D and trimming were read from the DNA, whereas the V and J calls and clone size are those reported in that table. The sample comprises 150,000 to 200,000 clones, more than 60% of which are singletons, and approximately 1.5% rests with the top ten. A remark on this clone: Its antigen is not known.

The receptor was derived from a man aged 18 to 30 in good health and CMV-seronegative. This chain uses TRBV29-1 with TRBJ2-1; a weak D match, TRBD2 (5 bases). The material sequenced was PBMCs. The CDR3 sequence: CSVEGVRASSYNEQFF. The CDR3 DNA reads as TGCAGCGTTGAGGGAGTCCGGGCGAGCTCCTACAATGAGCAGTTCTTC.